This T cell receptor (beta chain) was identified in a study of molecular identifiers for immune sequencing clone quantification. In TCRdb, the PCR reads were re-called with MiXCR into one record per CDR3 protein. Altogether some 580,000 distinct CDR3 sequences are present, roughly 23% being singletons, with the ten largest covering about 0.8%. This clonotype was seen a handful of times. The CDR3 covers 15 residues. Germline CDR1 is SGHKS and CDR2 is YYEKEE (reference sequence). The junction had 12 bases not matched to a gene; V was cut back by 4 bases and J by 5 bases. The material sequenced was naive CD8+ T cells from blood, with Jurkat cell RNA spiked in. Subset in this sample: FACS-sorted CD8+CD4-CCR7+CD45RA+ naive T cells. The origin of this receptor is a human donor in good health. Some libraries in this study had Jurkat cell RNA spiked in. This sequence joins TRBV5-5 and TRBJ2-7; 7 nucleotides match TRBD1. CDR3 coding DNA: TGTGCCAGCAGCAAGGACAGGAGTTTTTCCCACGAGCAGTACTTC. Translation gives CASSKDRSFSHEQYF. The whole variable domain, remainder taken from reference TRBV5-5 and TRBJ2-7, is DAGVTQSPTHLIKTRGQQVTLRCSPISGHKSVSWYQQVLGQGPQFIFQYYEKEERGRGNFPDRFSARQFPNYSSELNVNALLLGDSALYLCASSKDRSFSHEQYFGPGTRLTVT.